These T cell receptor beta chains were read from a single sample in a study of CD8 T cells in ankylosing spondylitis. TCRdb recomputed calls from the 5' RACE reads with MiXCR, one row per CDR3 protein. The table has 300,000 to 350,000 distinct CDR3 sequences, around a tenth seen once. Sequenced sample: blood, either unsorted or a sorted T cell fraction (not recorded which). All receptors derive from a female donor with ankylosing spondylitis or in good health (not recorded which). Each CDR3 is given with its conserved first and last residue. D genes are given only for firm matches. Clone size, where shown, is once, few, many, or a class for clones that have expanded.

d_gene	abundance	v_gene	j_gene	len	CDR3aa	CDR3nt
NA	many	TRBV20-1	TRBJ2-7	11	CSARRDYEQYF	TGCAGTGCTAGGCGGGACTACGAGCAGTACTTC
TRBD2	few	TRBV5-6	TRBJ2-1	15	CASSSTSGGAAEQFF	TGTGCCAGCAGCTCCACTAGCGGGGGGGCAGCTGAGCAGTTCTTC
TRBD1	NA	TRBV11-2	TRBJ2-7	14	CASSLRTGAYELYF	TGTGCCAGCAGCTTACGGACAGGGGCCTACGAGCTGTACTTC
NA	many	TRBV11-2	TRBJ2-3	15	CASSSPRVFGPRQYF	TGTGCCAGCAGCTCCCCCAGGGTCTTCGGACCTAGGCAGTATTTT
NA	many	TRBV19	TRBJ1-5	16	CASSIGAGSWNQPQHF	TGTGCCAGTAGTATAGGGGCAGGGTCGTGGAATCAGCCCCAGCATTTT
NA	many	TRBV7-9	TRBJ2-5	13	CASRTDNQETQYF	TGTGCCAGCAGAACGGACAATCAAGAGACCCAGTACTTC
TRBD2	few	TRBV10-3	TRBJ2-1	17	CAISELARAGLSNEQFF	TGTGCCATCAGTGAACTCGCCCGAGCGGGATTGAGCAATGAGCAGTTCTTC
NA	NA	TRBV28	TRBJ2-3	21	CASSSPLWLAWELIGTDTQYF	TGTGCCAGCAGTTCCCCCTTGTGGCTAGCATGGGAGTTAATTGGCACAGATACGCAGTATTTT
NA	many	TRBV5-1	TRBJ2-1	14	CASSLAQGQHEQFF	TGCGCCAGCAGCTTGGCTCAGGGACAACATGAGCAGTTCTTC
NA	many	TRBV12-3/TRBV12-4	TRBJ2-7	15	CASSWAGPSSYEQYF	TGTGCCAGCAGTTGGGCGGGGCCGAGCTCCTACGAGCAGTACTTC
TRBD2	few	TRBV7-2	TRBJ2-7	15	CASSGGLATSYEQYF	TGTGCCAGCAGCGGCGGACTAGCGACCTCCTACGAGCAGTACTTC
TRBD2	many	TRBV11-2	TRBJ2-2	14	CASRERGLAGELFF	TGTGCCAGTAGAGAGCGGGGACTAGCCGGGGAGCTGTTTTTT
NA	many	TRBV20-1	TRBJ2-7	14	CSAEPRQAPYEQYF	TGCAGTGCCGAACCGCGACAGGCACCCTACGAGCAGTACTTC
TRBD1	many	TRBV5-1	TRBJ2-1	15	CASTTQGSTYNEQFF	TGCGCCAGCACAACACAGGGGTCGACCTACAATGAGCAGTTCTTC
NA	NA	TRBV27	TRBJ1-6	15	CASSLGESHNSPLHF	TGTGCCAGCAGTTTGGGTGAAAGCCATAATTCACCCCTCCACTTT
NA	NA	TRBV7-6	TRBJ1-6	15	CASSPRRGRDSPLHF	TGTGCCAGCAGTCCCCGCCGGGGGCGAGATTCACCCCTCCACTTT
NA	many	TRBV29-1	TRBJ2-7	11	CSVRTRGEQYF	TGCAGCGTCAGAACCCGCGGCGAGCAGTACTTC
TRBD2	many	TRBV9	TRBJ2-1	18	CASSGRLAGGPFSNEQFF	TGTGCCAGCAGCGGACGACTAGCGGGAGGGCCTTTTAGCAATGAGCAGTTCTTC
TRBD2	NA	TRBV20-1	TRBJ2-5	16	CSVIGTSGRVGETQYF	TGCAGTGTCATCGGGACTAGCGGGAGGGTGGGAGAGACCCAGTACTTC
TRBD2	NA	TRBV20-1	TRBJ2-3	12	CSVRLAERAQYF	TGCAGTGTCCGCCTAGCGGAGAGAGCGCAGTATTTT
NA	NA	TRBV27	TRBJ1-5	16	CASSLWGAGANQPQHF	TGTGCCAGCAGTTTATGGGGGGCAGGGGCCAATCAGCCCCAGCATTTT
NA	many	TRBV5-5	TRBJ2-5	16	CASSLAKGAAEETQYF	TGTGCCAGCAGCTTGGCCAAAGGGGCGGCGGAAGAGACCCAGTACTTC
NA	many	TRBV12-3/TRBV12-4	TRBJ2-2	15	CASSFRRSNTGELFF	TGTGCCAGCAGTTTCAGGCGTTCGAACACCGGGGAGCTGTTTTTT
NA	many	TRBV12-3/TRBV12-4	TRBJ1-5	14	CASSLRTPNQPQHF	TGTGCCAGCAGTTTACGGACTCCCAATCAGCCCCAGCATTTT
NA	few	TRBV5-6	TRBJ2-2	19	CASSLVAWGQGTNTGELFF	TGTGCCAGCAGCTTGGTGGCGTGGGGGCAGGGAACGAACACCGGGGAGCTGTTTTTT
TRBD2	many	TRBV20-1	TRBJ2-1	15	CSASGTSGSYNEQFF	TGCAGTGCTTCCGGGACTAGCGGCTCCTACAATGAGCAGTTCTTC
NA	many	TRBV5-6	TRBJ2-2	14	CASSPPLRTGELFF	TGTGCCAGCAGCCCCCCTCTTAGGACCGGGGAGCTGTTTTTT